The 28 T cell receptor beta chains reported below all come from one sample, sequenced in a study of T cell repertoires in cytomegalovirus infection. TCRdb fed the reads into MiXCR, producing one record per CDR3 protein. The profile covers 700,000 to 850,000 distinct CDR3 sequences, with approximately 30% appearing a single time and over 10% taken by the ten largest. Their cognate antigens are unknown. Material: cultured CD8+ T cells from PBMCs, obtained from culture after CMV antigen stimulation. The receptors shown here come from a human donor in good health (CMV status not recorded). Some clones in this sample may be carry-over from other donors' samples.

This clonotype was seen a few times. This sequence joins TRBV6-6 and TRBJ1-6, with 10 bases that match TRBD1. CDR3 length: 15 residues. Unmatched junction bases numbered 4, after V lost 3 bases and J lost 8 bases. Germline-derived CDR1 and CDR2 are MNHNY and SVGAGI (reference sequence). The CDR3 DNA follows: TGTGCCAGCAGTTATTCGACAGGGGGCGATTCACCCCTCCACTTT. Translating it yields CASSYSTGGDSPLHF.

This chain uses TRBV7-9 with TRBJ2-3, with 7 nucleotides matching TRBD1. The CDR3 runs to 16 residues. The J segment lost 5 bases and the V segment lost 8 bases, leaving 16 bases of the junction unmatched. CDR1 is SEHNR and CDR2 is FQNEAQ in the germline V gene (reference sequence). The CDR3: CASASLSGTAGDTQYF. The CDR3 nucleotides read TGTGCCAGCGCCAGTTTGTCCGGGACAGCCGGAGATACGCAGTATTTT.

The chain combines TRBV7-6 with TRBJ2-3; 9 bases match TRBD1. The V gene end was trimmed by 6 bases and the J gene end by 4 bases; junction bases not matched to a gene: 5. Germline-derived CDR1 and CDR2 are SGHVS and FNYEAQ. This CDR3 is 14 amino acids long. The CDR3 region has the DNA TGTGCCAGCAGGGACAGGGGCTTGGCAGATACGCAGTATTTT. Amino acids: CASRDRGLADTQYF. The entire variable domain, with the rest obtained from reference TRBV7-6 and TRBJ2-3, is as follows: GAGVSQSPRYKVTKRGQDVALRCDPISGHVSLYWYRQALGQGPEFLTYFNYEAQQDKSGLPNDRFSAERPEGSISTLTIQRTEQRDSAMYRCASRDRGLADTQYFGPGTRLTVL.

The V call is TRBV10-3, the J call TRBJ2-7, with 7 nucleotides matching TRBD1. The CDR3 length is 12 residues. The germline CDR1 and CDR2 sequences are ENHRY and SYGVKD. J was trimmed by 4 bases and V by 6 bases; bases with no gene match: 3. CDR3 in amino acids: CAIRTGIYEQYF. In nucleotides, the CDR3 is TGTGCCATCAGGACAGGGATATACGAGCAGTACTTC.

The chain carries TRBV6-2 or TRBV6-3 and TRBJ2-2; D not resolved. From germline, CDR1 is MNHEY and CDR2 SVGEGT. The CDR3 length is 15 residues. V gave up 6 bases and J gave up 6 bases, with 17 bases separating them. This CDR3 is CASRSDSQVPGELFF. DNA for the CDR3: TGTGCCAGCAGGTCCGACTCCCAAGTCCCCGGGGAGCTGTTTTTT.

This clonotype was picked up a small number of times. The chain combines TRBV7-9 with TRBJ2-6; D might be TRBD1 (7 bases). The V end lost 2 bases, the J end lost 2 bases, and 22 bases lay between the germline ends. The length of the CDR3 is 20 residues. Germline lookup yields CDR1 SEHNR and CDR2 FQNEAQ (reference sequence). Here the CDR3 DNA reads TGTGCCAGCAGCTTACCCCGGGCAGGGGGGCCTGGGGCTGGGGCCAACGTCCTGACTTTC. Amino acid sequence: CASSLPRAGGPGAGANVLTF.

This clonotype was detected a few times. The chain links TRBV4-2 to TRBJ1-1, with 11 nucleotides matching TRBD1. This CDR3 comprises 15 residues. In germline, CDR1 is LGHNA, CDR2 YNFKEQ. Trimming took 4 bases from V and 8 from J; bases not matched to a gene: 9. The CDR3 loop is CASSRGQGAFDEAFF. In DNA, the CDR3 is TGTGCCAGCAGCCGAGGACAGGGGGCTTTTGACGAAGCTTTCTTT.

This clonotype showed up just a few times. V usage is TRBV2 and J usage is TRBJ1-1; D is uncertain. Per the germline V gene, CDR1 is SNHLY and CDR2 is FYNNEI. This CDR3 is built from 13 residues. The V end was cut by 3 bases, the J end by 11 bases, with 16 bases between. The CDR3 sequence is CASSDGGLPGAFF. CDR3 coding DNA: TGTGCCAGCAGTGATGGAGGACTTCCTGGGGCTTTCTTT.

V and J are TRBV7-6 and TRBJ1-1; a possible D gene is TRBD1 (6 bases). The CDR3 length is 13 residues. The V end was cut by 11 bases, the J end by 3 bases, with 16 bases between. Germline assignment: CDR1 SGHVS and CDR2 FNYEAQ. In nucleotides, the CDR3 is TGTGCCTCGGTGGGAGGGGGGGACACTGAAGCTTTCTTT. Amino acid sequence: CASVGGGDTEAFF.

J is TRBJ2-1 and V is TRBV7-9; no firm D call. The CDR3 consists of 15 residues. Trimming removed 5 bases at V and 0 bases at J, with 11 bases between. Germline V lookup: CDR1 SEHNR, CDR2 FQNEAQ (reference sequence). DNA of the CDR3: TGTGCCAGCAGCACGACACCACGCTCCTACAATGAGCAGTTCTTC. Translating it yields CASSTTPRSYNEQFF.

This clonotype occurred a few times. The chain combines TRBV6-2 or TRBV6-3 with TRBJ1-1; TRBD1 agrees at 8 bases. CDR3 size: 15 residues. The germline gives CDR1 MNHEY, CDR2 SVGEGT. Germline trimming cut 5 bases from V and 1 base from J; bases unmatched to any gene: 6. CDR3 sequence reads: CASSLQGAENTEAFF. The CDR3 region has the DNA TGTGCCAGCAGTCTCCAGGGGGCGGAGAACACTGAAGCTTTCTTT.

At least ten counts were recorded for this clonotype. V usage is TRBV19 and J usage is TRBJ2-7; 9 nucleotides match TRBD1. The CDR3 length is 13 residues. In germline, CDR1 is LNHDA, CDR2 SQIVND (reference sequence). The J segment lost 7 bases and the V segment lost 5 bases, leaving 6 bases of the junction unmatched. CDR3 DNA: TGTGCCAGTAGTCCCCGACAGGGGGGTGAGCAGTACGTC. It is translated as CASSPRQGGEQYV.

This clonotype came up once. The V gene is TRBV9, the J gene TRBJ2-2; no firm D call. The V gene's germline CDR1 is SGDLS and CDR2 YYNGEE. The CDR3 extends over 12 amino acids. V lost 0 bases to trimming and J lost 7 bases, with 4 bases between them. DNA of the CDR3: TGTGCCAGCAGCGTAGGGCTCGGGGAGCTGTTTTTT. It yields the protein CASSVGLGELFF.

The genes are TRBV10-2 and TRBJ2-1; 7 bases are shared with TRBD2. Germline V gene lookup returns CDR1 WSHSY and CDR2 SAAADI. The CDR3 runs 15 residues. The junction had 7 bases not matched to a gene; V was cut back by 1 base and J by 7 bases. The CDR3 is CASSELGGGLNEQFF. The CDR3 DNA follows: TGCGCCAGCAGTGAGTTGGGCGGGGGTTTGAATGAGCAGTTCTTC.

About this clonotype itself: A much larger clone differs from this one at a single base, so this may be a read error. Since the CDR3 does not end with the conserved phenylalanine or tryptophan, this likely comes from a read error. The chain recombines TRBV20-1 with TRBJ1-1, with unresolved D. CDR3 length: 11 residues. V lost 3 bases, J lost 5 bases, and 7 bases lay in between. CDR1 is DFQATT and CDR2 is SNEGSKA in the germline V gene (reference sequence). The CDR3: CSASRGTEAFL. CDR3 DNA sequence: TGCAGTGCTAGCCGGGGTACTGAAGCTTTCTTG.

This clonotype was seen only once. Being one base from a much bigger clone, this may be a read error. V and J are TRBV7-8 and TRBJ2-1; 11 bases map to TRBD1. Germline V gives CDR1 SGHVS, CDR2 FQNEAQ. CDR3 length: 16 amino acids. The CDR3 sequence is CANSLIPDRGHNEQFF. CDR3 nucleotides: TGTGCCAACAGCCTTATCCCGGACAGGGGGCACAATGAGCAGTTCTTC. Full variable domain (rest looked up from reference TRBV7-8 and TRBJ2-1): GAGVSQSPRYKVAKRGQDVALRCDPISGHVSLFWYQQALGQGPEFLTYFQNEAQLDKSGLPSDRFFAERPEGSVSTLKIQRTQQEDSAVYLCANSLIPDRGHNEQFFGPGTRLTVL.

This clonotype was seen just once. A much larger clone lies a single base off, so this may be a read error. V is TRBV4-1 and J is TRBJ2-1; D may be TRBD2 (5 bases). CDR3 size: 15 residues. The V end was cut by 7 bases, the J end by 4 bases, with 17 bases between. Germline V gene lookup returns CDR1 MGHRA and CDR2 YSYEKL. The CDR3: CASNRTRTGYNEQFF. The CDR3 DNA reads TGCGCCAGCAATCGAACTCGGACTGGTTACAATGAGCAGTTCTTC.

DNA of the CDR3: TGTGCCAGCAGCTCCCTAATTACAGGGAACGACTATGGCTACACCTTC. This gives the protein CASSSLITGNDYGYTF. V is TRBV5-6 and J is TRBJ1-2; D may be TRBD1 (6 bases). This CDR3 has 16 residues. The V end lost 3 bases, the J end lost 3 bases, and 18 bases lay between the germline ends. Looked up from germline, CDR1 is SGHDT and CDR2 is YYEEEE. Full variable domain (outside the CDR3, taken from reference TRBV5-6 and TRBJ1-2): DAGVTQSPTHLIKTRGQQVTLRCSPKSGHDTVSWYQQALGQGPQFIFQYYEEEERQRGNFPDRFSGHQFPNYSSELNVNALLLGDSALYLCASSSLITGNDYGYTFGSGTRLTVV.

This clonotype was recorded a few times. The rearrangement joins TRBV5-6 to TRBJ1-2; D perhaps matches TRBD1 (5 bases). Germline V lookup: CDR1 SGHDT, CDR2 YYEEEE. This CDR3 has 15 residues. V lost 4 bases to trimming and J lost 5 bases, with 18 bases between them. The CDR3 is CASSPRQKAGYGYTF. The CDR3 DNA sequence: TGTGCCAGCAGCCCCCGACAGAAGGCGGGGTATGGCTACACCTTC.

CDR3 region: CASTWRQNTEAFF. In DNA, the CDR3 is TGTGCCAGCACCTGGAGGCAGAACACTGAAGCTTTCTTT. The rearrangement joins TRBV11-2 to TRBJ1-1; D not resolved. V was trimmed by 7 bases and J by 1 base, leaving 10 bases between them. CDR1 is SGHAT, CDR2 FQNNGV, per germline. CDR3 length: 13 residues.

This clonotype was seen more than once but under ten times. This chain links TRBV6-1 with TRBJ2-3, with D maybe TRBD2 (6 bases). Trimming removed 7 bases from V and 6 bases from J, with 20 bases in between. CDR1 is MNHNS and CDR2 is SASEGT in the germline V gene. This CDR3 has 15 residues. The CDR3 DNA follows: TGTGCCAGCACCCCTAGGAGGGACCCTAGCGATACGCAGTATTTT. Translating gives CASTPRRDPSDTQYF.

The chain links TRBV7-6 to TRBJ2-1; TRBD1 or TRBD2 may be the D gene (5 bases each). This CDR3 has 13 residues. The germline gives CDR1 SGHVS, CDR2 FNYEAQ. The V end was cut by 0 bases, the J end by 8 bases, with 8 bases between. CDR3 in amino acids: CASSLAGDDEQFF. The DNA of the CDR3 is TGTGCCAGCAGCTTAGCAGGGGACGATGAGCAGTTCTTC. Together with reference TRBV7-6 and TRBJ2-1, the CDR3 gives the full variable domain: GAGVSQSPRYKVTKRGQDVALRCDPISGHVSLYWYRQALGQGPEFLTYFNYEAQQDKSGLPNDRFSAERPEGSISTLTIQRTEQRDSAMYRCASSLAGDDEQFFGPGTRLTVL.

This chain joins TRBV6-2 or TRBV6-3 and TRBJ2-7; D gene ambiguous. CDR3 length equals 14 residues. CDR1 and CDR2 from the germline V gene are MNHEY and SVGEGT. Trimming cost V 4 bases and J 2 bases, with 12 bases left between them. As DNA, the CDR3 is TGTGCCAGCAGTTCTTGGTCCACTACCTACGAGCAGTACGTC. Protein sequence: CASSSWSTTYEQYV.

The V and J genes are TRBV19 and TRBJ2-2; 9 nucleotides agree with TRBD1. The germline CDR1 and CDR2 sequences are LNHDA and SQIVND (reference sequence). V dropped 5 bases and J dropped 3; count of bases not matched to a gene: 7. This CDR3 has 16 amino acids. CDR3 coding DNA: TGTGCCAGTAGTTCCCGGACAGGGGATGACACCGGGGAGCTGTTTTTT. It specifies CASSSRTGDDTGELFF.

This clonotype was seen many times. In DNA, the CDR3 is TGTGCCAGCAGCTCATGGACCCAAGAGACCCAGTACTTC. Translating it yields CASSSWTQETQYF. The V and J genes are TRBV5-5 and TRBJ2-5; unclear D gene. Germline values: CDR1 SGHKS, CDR2 YYEKEE (reference sequence). V was cut by 3 bases and J by 1 base, with 7 bases left in between. This CDR3 comprises 13 residues.

This clonotype appeared a single time. At one end, the junction sequence differs from germline, possibly due to a read error. The gene calls are TRBV19 and TRBJ1-2; D not resolved. This CDR3 has 12 residues. The germline gives CDR1 LNHDA, CDR2 SQIVND (reference sequence). Here the CDR3 reads CASWAGADGCTF. The CDR3 DNA is TGTGCCAGTTGGGCCGGAGCGGACGGCTGCACCTTC.

At least ten counts were recorded for this clonotype. The genes are TRBV6-1 and TRBJ2-2; D ambiguous. CDR3 size: 18 residues. Germline V gene lookup returns CDR1 MNHNS and CDR2 SASEGT. Trimming pared 0 bases from V and 0 bases from J, leaving 14 bases between. The CDR3 DNA reads TGTGCCAGCAGTGAAGCGTTTTGGGCGGCCTCGAACACCGGGGAGCTGTTTTTT. Its protein product is CASSEAFWAASNTGELFF.

The rearrangement links TRBV19 to TRBJ2-2; D possibly matches TRBD1 or TRBD2 (5 bases each). Germline V gives CDR1 LNHDA, CDR2 SQIVND (reference sequence). V lost 6 bases, J lost 5 bases, and 16 bases lay in between. This CDR3 region has 15 residues. The CDR3 here is CASSSRDRPTGELFF. The CDR3 bases are TGTGCCAGTAGCAGCCGGGACCGCCCGACCGGGGAGCTGTTTTTT.